This TCR beta chain was sequenced in a study of T and B cells in COVID-19 patients. The overall study: Peripheral blood came from COVID-19 patients with active infection or after recovery. The recovered cohort's median age was approximately 37 years, versus about 67 years in active infection.

Germline assignment: CDR1 MNHEY and CDR2 SVGEGT. This CDR3 has 15 residues. Trimming took 4 bases from V and 9 from J, leaving 19 bases between them. This clonotype was seen a handful of times. No antigen is known for it. The study's findings and limits: Highly clonal in active COVID-19, TRB repertoires exceeded healthy-donor diversity and richness at recovery.

TRB was amplified from around 250-500 ng of blood genomic DNA. TRB rearrangements were amplified by multiplex PCR with BIOMED2 TRB-A/B primers. TCRdb reprocessed the multiplex PCR reads via MiXCR and lists one record per CDR3 protein. Of roughly 11,000 distinct CDR3 sequences listed, about 31% are singletons. The chain carries TRBV6-2 or TRBV6-3 and TRBJ2-1; D is perhaps TRBD1 (6 bases). The sequenced sample consisted of blood. This TCR derives from a human donor who had recovered from COVID-19. CDR3 coding DNA: TGTGCCAGCAGTTTCTTCATGGGGGCGGTGGGTGAGCAGTTCTTC. It codes for CASSFFMGAVGEQFF.